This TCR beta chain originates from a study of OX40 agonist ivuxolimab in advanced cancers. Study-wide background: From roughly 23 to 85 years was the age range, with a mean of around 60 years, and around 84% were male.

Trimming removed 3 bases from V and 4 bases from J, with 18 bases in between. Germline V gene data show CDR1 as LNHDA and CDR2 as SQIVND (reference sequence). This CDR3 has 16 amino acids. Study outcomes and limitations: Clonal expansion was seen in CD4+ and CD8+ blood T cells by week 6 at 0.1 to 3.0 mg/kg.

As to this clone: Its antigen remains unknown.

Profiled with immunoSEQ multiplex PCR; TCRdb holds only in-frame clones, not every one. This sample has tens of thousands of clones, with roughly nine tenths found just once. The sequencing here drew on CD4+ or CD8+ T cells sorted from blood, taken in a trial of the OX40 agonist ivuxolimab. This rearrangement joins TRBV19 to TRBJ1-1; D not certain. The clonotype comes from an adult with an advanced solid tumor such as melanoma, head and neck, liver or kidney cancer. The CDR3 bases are TGTGCCAGTAGTATTGGTGGGCCATTCCGGACCACTGAAGCTTTCTTT. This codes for CASSIGGPFRTTEAFF.